This T cell receptor (beta chain) is from a study of OX40 agonist ivuxolimab in advanced cancers. Produced via immunoSEQ multiplex PCR; TCRdb's table is partial and in-frame only. This sample has some 67,000 clones, with about 88% found just once. Study-wide findings and caveats: The study did not work out the antigen specificity of the expanded peripheral T cells.

Blood was sampled at baseline, cycle 4 day 1, and cycle 7 day 1. As to this clone: The antigen is unknown.

Germline assignment: CDR1 KGHSH and CDR2 LQKENI. With 0 bases removed from V and 7 bases from J, the gap between germline ends came to 4 bases. This CDR3 region has 12 residues. V is TRBV18 and J is TRBJ2-1; D remains ambiguous. The receptor was derived from an adult with an advanced solid tumor such as melanoma, head and neck, liver or kidney cancer. This material consisted of CD4+ or CD8+ T cells sorted from blood, taken in a trial of the OX40 agonist ivuxolimab. The CDR3 coding sequence is TGTGCCAGCTCACCACCAGGGAATGAGCAGTTCTTC. Translated, it gives CASSPPGNEQFF.